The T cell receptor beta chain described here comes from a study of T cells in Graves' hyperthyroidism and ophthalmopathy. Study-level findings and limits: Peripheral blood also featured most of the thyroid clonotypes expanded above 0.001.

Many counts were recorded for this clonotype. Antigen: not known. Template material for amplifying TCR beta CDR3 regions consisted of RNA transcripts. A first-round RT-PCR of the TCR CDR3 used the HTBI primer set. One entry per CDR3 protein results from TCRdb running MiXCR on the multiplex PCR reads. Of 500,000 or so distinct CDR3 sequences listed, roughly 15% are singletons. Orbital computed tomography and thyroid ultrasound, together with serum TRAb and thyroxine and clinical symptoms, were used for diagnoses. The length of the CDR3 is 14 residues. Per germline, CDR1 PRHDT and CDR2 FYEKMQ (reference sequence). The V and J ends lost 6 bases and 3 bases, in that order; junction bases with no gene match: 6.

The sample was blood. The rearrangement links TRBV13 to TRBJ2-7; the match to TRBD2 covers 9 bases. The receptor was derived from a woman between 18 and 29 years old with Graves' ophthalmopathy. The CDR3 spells CASSRASGIYEQYF. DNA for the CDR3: TGTGCCAGCAGTAGGGCTAGCGGGATCTACGAGCAGTACTTC.